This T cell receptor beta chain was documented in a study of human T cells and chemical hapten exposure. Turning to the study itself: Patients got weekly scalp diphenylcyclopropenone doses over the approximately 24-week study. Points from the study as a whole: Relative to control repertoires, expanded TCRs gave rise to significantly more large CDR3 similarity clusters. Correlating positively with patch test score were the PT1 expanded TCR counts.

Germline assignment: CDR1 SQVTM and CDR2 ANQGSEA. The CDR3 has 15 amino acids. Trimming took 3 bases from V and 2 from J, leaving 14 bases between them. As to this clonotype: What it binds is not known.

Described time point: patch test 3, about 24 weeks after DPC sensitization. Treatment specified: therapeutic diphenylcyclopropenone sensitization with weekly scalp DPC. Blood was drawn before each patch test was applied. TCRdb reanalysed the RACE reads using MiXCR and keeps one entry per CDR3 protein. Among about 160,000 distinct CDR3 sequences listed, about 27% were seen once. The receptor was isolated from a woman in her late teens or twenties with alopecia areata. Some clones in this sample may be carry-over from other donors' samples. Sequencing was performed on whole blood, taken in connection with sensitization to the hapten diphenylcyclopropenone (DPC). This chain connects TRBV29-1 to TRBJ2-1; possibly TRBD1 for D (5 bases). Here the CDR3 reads CSVESQGITYNEQFF. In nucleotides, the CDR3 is TGCAGCGTTGAGTCCCAGGGAATAACCTACAATGAGCAGTTCTTC.